These 3 T cell receptor beta chains came from one sample sequenced in a study of blood T cells in healthy people across ages. A second roughly 6 to 11 cycle PCR used barcoded and J-beta primers. MiXCR, run by TCRdb on the 5' RACE reads, gives a single entry per CDR3 protein. The sample shows about 970,000 distinct CDR3 sequences, around 54% of them seen only once. The sequenced material came from blood. These TCRs come from a woman aged 55-69 years in good health.

A single count supports this clonotype. The V and J genes are TRBV7-2 and TRBJ2-5; D perhaps matches TRBD2 (6 bases). The J call may not be correct, given that the DNA end is closer to TRBJ2-7. The CDR3 extends over 14 amino acids. Germline V CDR1 and CDR2: SGHTA, FQGNSA. CDR3 loop: CASSAVRGSYEQYF. The CDR3 region has the DNA TGTGCCAGCAGCGCTGTTCGGGGGTCCTACGAGCAGTACTTC.

This clonotype was found once. The chain uses TRBV20-1 and TRBJ2-1; 13 nucleotides agree with TRBD2. CDR1 is DFQATT, CDR2 SNEGSKA, per germline (reference sequence). V trimming: 3 bases; J trimming: 7 bases; junction bases outside the gene matches: 12. The CDR3 spans 17 residues. CDR3 sequence reads: CSASVARLAGGTNEQFF. CDR3 nucleotide sequence: TGCAGTGCTAGTGTCGCAAGACTAGCGGGAGGAACTAATGAGCAGTTCTTC.

This clonotype was counted between two and nine times. The rearrangement uses TRBV3-1 and TRBJ2-1; D not resolved. The V gene lost 2 bases and the J gene lost 7 bases, with 3 bases spanning the gap. This CDR3 has 11 residues. From germline, CDR1 is LGHDT and CDR2 YNNKEL (reference sequence). DNA of the CDR3: TGTGCCAGCAGCCAACAAAATGAGCAGTTCTTC. It is translated as CASSQQNEQFF.